These 29 T cell receptor beta chains were sequenced from one sample in a study of molecular identifiers for immune sequencing clone quantification. TCRdb ran MiXCR on the PCR reads and lists one entry per CDR3 protein. The sample lists 70,000 to 95,000 distinct CDR3 sequences; roughly 19% were seen once. Sequenced input: naive CD8+ T cells from blood, with Jurkat cell RNA spiked in. Subset indicated: FACS-sorted CD8+CD4-CCR7+CD45RA+ naive T cells. These receptors all come from a human donor in good health. Some libraries in this study had Jurkat cell RNA spiked in.

This clonotype was seen many times. The V and J genes are TRBV2 and TRBJ2-5; 12 bases are a match to TRBD2. V shed 6 bases, J shed 4 bases, and the junction held 6 bases outside the gene matches. CDR3 length: 15 residues. Germline CDR1 is SNHLY and CDR2 is FYNNEI. CDR3 sequence: CASRWTSGESETQYF. The DNA of the CDR3 is TGTGCCAGCAGGTGGACTAGCGGGGAGTCAGAGACCCAGTACTTC.

This clonotype was observed many times. The chain carries TRBV19 and TRBJ2-1; tentatively, D is TRBD2 (6 bases). The CDR3 runs 16 residues. The V gene lost 4 bases and the J gene lost 0 bases, with 13 bases spanning the gap. Germline V gene sequence: CDR1 LNHDA, CDR2 SQIVND (reference sequence). The CDR3 region is CASSKPGLSSYNEQFF. For the CDR3, the DNA is TGTGCCAGTAGTAAACCGGGACTCAGCTCCTACAATGAGCAGTTCTTC.

As for this clonotype: A junction boundary mismatches the germline segment, possibly from a read error. CDR3 DNA: TGTGCCAGCAGCTTACCCTCCGGGACAGGGACCACTAATGAAAAACTGTTCTTT. It specifies CASSLPSGTGTTNEKLFF. V gene TRBV7-9 combines with J gene TRBJ1-4, with 9 positions matching TRBD1. Germline V gene lookup returns CDR1 SEHNR and CDR2 FQNEAQ (reference sequence). CDR3 length: 18 residues.

This clonotype was counted ten times or more. The V call is TRBV7-2, the J call TRBJ2-2; D not certain. The CDR3 length is 16 residues. The V end lost 1 base, the J end lost 3 bases, and 12 bases lay between the germline ends. The germline V gene encodes CDR1 SGHTA and CDR2 FQGNSA. CDR3 in amino acids: CASSLVIQPDTGELFF. In nucleotides, the CDR3 is TGTGCCAGCAGCTTAGTCATCCAGCCAGACACCGGGGAGCTGTTTTTT.

The V and J genes are TRBV3-1 and TRBJ2-1, with D unclear. The germline V and J ends were trimmed by 2 bases and 8 bases, with 16 bases remaining between them. The CDR3 has 15 residues. Germline CDR1 is LGHDT and CDR2 is YNNKEL (reference sequence). The CDR3 protein is CASSQSPLLADEQFF. The CDR3 DNA follows: TGTGCCAGCAGCCAAAGTCCCCTCCTGGCGGATGAGCAGTTCTTC.

This clonotype was observed at least ten times. The chain joins TRBV13 to TRBJ2-4; TRBD1 agrees at 7 bases. Trimming at V came to 4 bases and at J to 0 bases, leaving 6 bases not matched to a gene. This CDR3 is 16 amino acids long. Germline V gene lookup returns CDR1 PRHDT and CDR2 FYEKMQ (reference sequence). The CDR3 loop reads CASSSTGTEAKNIQYF. The CDR3 nucleotides read TGTGCCAGCAGCTCCACCGGGACAGAAGCCAAAAACATTCAGTACTTC.

This clonotype was counted many times. V gene TRBV24-1 combines with J gene TRBJ2-5; TRBD1 might be the D (6 bases). The V gene's germline CDR1 is KGHDR and CDR2 SFDVKD. The CDR3 is made up of 14 amino acids. V lost 2 bases to trimming and J lost 5 bases, with 11 bases between them. CDR3 region: CATSDSTGGETQYF. The CDR3 coding sequence is TGTGCCACCAGTGATTCGACAGGCGGGGAGACCCAGTACTTC.

This clonotype was counted at least ten times. The chain couples TRBV30 to TRBJ2-3, with 13 bases matching TRBD2. V trimming: 5 bases; J trimming: 4 bases; junction bases outside the gene matches: 6. Per the germline V gene, CDR1 is GTSNPN and CDR2 is SVGIG (reference sequence). The CDR3 consists of 15 residues. The CDR3 DNA is TGTGCCTGGGATGGACTAGCGGGAGCTTCAGATACGCAGTATTTT. Amino acid sequence: CAWDGLAGASDTQYF.

As regards this clonotype: A much larger clone sits a single nucleotide away, making a read error possible. As the CDR3 is not closed by the conserved phenylalanine or tryptophan, this likely results from a read error. The chain joins TRBV6-6 to TRBJ2-7, with D uncertain. This CDR3 is 15 amino acids long. V was pared by 4 bases and J by 3 bases, with 16 bases between. Germline CDR1 MNHNY, CDR2 SVGAGI (reference sequence). Written as DNA, the CDR3 is TGTGCCAGCAGTTCCTGGACCGCCACTAACTACGAGCAGTACCTC. Translating gives CASSSWTATNYEQYL.

This clonotype was picked up many times. V and J are TRBV6-5 and TRBJ2-3, with D possibly called TRBD1 or TRBD2 (5 bases each). This CDR3 has 14 amino acids. Trimming removed 0 bases from V and 2 bases from J, with 6 bases in between. The V gene's germline CDR1 is MNHEY and CDR2 SVGAGI. CDR3 sequence: CASSYSGTTDTQYF. In DNA, the CDR3 is TGTGCCAGCAGTTACTCGGGGACCACAGATACGCAGTATTTT.

This clonotype was counted many times. The chain is built from TRBV20-1 and TRBJ2-5; weak D call: TRBD1 (7 bases). V was pared by 6 bases and J by 10 bases, with 18 bases between. Germline assignment: CDR1 DFQATT and CDR2 SNEGSKA (reference sequence). The CDR3 runs 12 residues. CDR3 DNA sequence: TGCAGTGCCAGGGGGGACCAATGGGACCAGTACTTC. Its protein is CSARGDQWDQYF.

Many counts were recorded for this clonotype. The chain uses TRBV27 and TRBJ1-1, with 8 bases fitting TRBD1. The V segment lost 6 bases and the J segment 4 bases; nucleotides outside the gene matches: 13. This CDR3 spans 16 amino acids. The germline V gene has CDR1 MNHEY and CDR2 SMNVEV (reference sequence). The CDR3 nucleotides are TGTGCCAGCAGCACCCTTGGGGCAGGGGGCCTCACTGAAGCTTTCTTT. Its translation: CASSTLGAGGLTEAFF.

This clonotype was detected many times. The chain carries TRBV11-2 and TRBJ1-4; no clear D. The CDR3 is 12 amino acids. The germline V gene has CDR1 SGHAT and CDR2 FQNNGV. With 5 bases removed from V and 5 bases from J, the gap between germline ends came to 6 bases. The CDR3 region is CASSLTNEKLFF. CDR3 in DNA: TGTGCCAGCAGCCTGACGAATGAAAAACTGTTTTTT.

This clonotype was counted between two and nine times. This sequence joins TRBV19 and TRBJ2-3; 10 nucleotides agree with TRBD2. This CDR3 region has 15 residues. J lost 2 bases, V lost 3 bases, and 2 bases had no gene match. Germline CDR1 and CDR2: LNHDA and SQIVND (reference sequence). The CDR3 sequence: CASSMLAGATDTQYF. The DNA for the CDR3 is TGTGCCAGTAGTATGCTAGCGGGGGCCACAGATACGCAGTATTTT.

This clonotype was counted ten times or more. The chain has TRBV7-9 and TRBJ2-1; TRBD1 might be the D (7 bases). The V gene lost 5 bases and the J gene lost 9 bases, with 14 bases spanning the gap. The CDR3 extends over 13 amino acids. Per germline, CDR1 SEHNR and CDR2 FQNEAQ (reference sequence). CDR3 sequence (DNA): TGTGCCAGCAGCGCGCAGGGGGAGGTTGAGCAGTTCTTC. It specifies CASSAQGEVEQFF.

V and J are TRBV27 and TRBJ1-2; D perhaps matches TRBD1 (5 bases). CDR3 length: 18 amino acids. From germline, CDR1 is MNHEY and CDR2 SMNVEV (reference sequence). V lost 4 bases, J lost 8 bases, and 29 bases lay in between. CDR3 region: CASSSHREDSHNVGGYTF. The CDR3, as DNA: TGTGCCAGCAGTTCCCACCGGGAAGACAGTCACAATGTGGGGGGCTACACCTTC.

This clonotype was observed at least ten times. The chain links TRBV19 to TRBJ1-4; TRBD1 matches at 9 bases. Germline CDR1 reads LNHDA; CDR2 reads SQIVND (reference sequence). J was trimmed by 8 bases and V by 5 bases; bases with no gene match: 6. The CDR3 loop spans 14 amino acids. CDR3 sequence reads: CASSWGQGPEKLFF. The DNA for the CDR3 is TGTGCCAGTAGTTGGGGACAGGGTCCCGAAAAACTGTTTTTT.

This clonotype was found a few times. A clone one base away is much larger, so this may be a read error. The V call is TRBV27, the J call TRBJ2-7, with a tentative D call TRBD2 (5 bases). This CDR3 is 14 amino acids long. The germline CDR1 and CDR2 sequences are MNHEY and SMNVEV (reference sequence). The CDR3 here is CASSLSPGKYVQYF. In nucleotides, the CDR3 is TGTGCCAGCAGTTTATCGCCCGGGAAGTACGTGCAGTACTTC.

This clonotype was counted ten times or more. The chain joins TRBV25-1 to TRBJ1-1; unclear D gene. Germline V gene data show CDR1 as MGHDK and CDR2 as SYGVNS. V was shortened by 7 bases and J by 2 bases, with 8 bases between the two germline ends. CDR3 length equals 12 residues. The DNA of the CDR3 is TGTGCCAGCATGGGAGACAACACTGAAGCTTTCTTT. This codes for CASMGDNTEAFF.

The sample holds many counts of this clonotype. The chain combines TRBV4-1 with TRBJ2-7, with 11 bases identical to TRBD2. Germline loops: CDR1 MGHRA, CDR2 YSYEKL. The CDR3 loop spans 17 amino acids. V lost 3 bases, J lost 1 base, and 8 bases stayed unmatched. The CDR3 loop reads CASSQASGTSGSYEQYF. CDR3 DNA: TGCGCCAGCAGCCAGGCCTCCGGGACTAGCGGTTCCTACGAGCAGTACTTC.

Comment on this clonotype: A read error may be the cause here, since a much bigger clone is one base away. V gene TRBV12-3 or TRBV12-4 combines with J gene TRBJ2-3; D assignment may be TRBD1 or TRBD2 (5 bases each). The CDR3 has 13 amino acids. The ends were cut back, 9 bases at V and 6 bases at J, with 16 bases in the middle. In nucleotides, the CDR3 is TGTGCCAGTCAACAGGAGGCAGGGGATACGCAGTATTTT. It codes for CASQQEAGDTQYF.

This clonotype was seen repeatedly, ten times or more. The chain is built from TRBV11-2 and TRBJ2-1, with TRBD2 matching 10 bases. The J segment lost 0 bases and the V segment lost 0 bases, leaving 2 bases of the junction unmatched. Germline V lookup: CDR1 SGHAT, CDR2 FQNNGV. The CDR3 has 17 residues. The CDR3 coding sequence is TGTGCCAGCAGCTTAGATAGCGGGGGGAACTCCTACAATGAGCAGTTCTTC. It encodes CASSLDSGGNSYNEQFF. The variable domain in full, with the rest retrieved from reference TRBV11-2 and TRBJ2-1, is EAGVAQSPRYKIIEKRQSVAFWCNPISGHATLYWYQQILGQGPKLLIQFQNNGVVDDSQLPKDRFSAERLKGVDSTLKIQPAKLEDSAVYLCASSLDSGGNSYNEQFFGPGTRLTVL.

This clonotype was counted at least ten times. The chain recombines TRBV28 with TRBJ2-1; 7 bases agree with TRBD1. This CDR3 region has 15 residues. Germline V gene data show CDR1 as MDHEN and CDR2 as SYDVKM. V gave up 2 bases and J gave up 3 bases; unmatched junction bases: 4. The CDR3: CASSLVGQNYNEQFF. The CDR3, as DNA: TGTGCCAGCAGTTTAGTGGGACAGAACTACAATGAGCAGTTCTTC.

The rearrangement links TRBV27 to TRBJ2-1, with a possible D match to TRBD1 (6 bases). This CDR3 spans 15 amino acids. Germline assignment: CDR1 MNHEY and CDR2 SMNVEV (reference sequence). The V gene lost 5 bases and the J gene lost 3 bases, with 14 bases spanning the gap. CDR3 sequence: CASSPTGILYNEQFF. The CDR3 DNA reads TGTGCCAGCAGTCCCACAGGGATCCTCTACAATGAGCAGTTCTTC.

This clonotype has a handful of counts. A read error is possible here, since a much larger clone lies one base away. The chain employs TRBV7-8 and TRBJ1-1, with 7 bases fitting TRBD1. CDR1 and CDR2 (germline): SGHVS, FQNEAQ. This CDR3 contains 15 residues. This CDR3 reads CASSLGVRRGFEASF. The CDR3 bases are TGTGCCAGCAGCTTAGGAGTTCGCAGGGGGTTTGAAGCTTCCTTT.

This clonotype has more than one count but fewer than ten. A much more abundant neighbour one base away suggests this may be a read error. The chain employs TRBV7-9 and TRBJ1-1, with a possible D match to TRBD1 (6 bases). The CDR3 has 15 residues. Germline V gene data show CDR1 as SEHNR and CDR2 as FQNEAQ (reference sequence). Here the CDR3 reads CAGSFGGGPVWEAFF. CDR3 in DNA: TGTGCCGGCAGCTTTGGCGGGGGGCCGGTGTGGGAAGCTTTCTTT.

There are many counts of this clonotype. This rearrangement joins TRBV6-6 to TRBJ2-3; 7 bases match TRBD2. Germline CDR1 reads MNHNY; CDR2 reads SVGAGI (reference sequence). J lost 0 bases, V lost 2 bases, and 5 bases had no gene match. The CDR3 has 16 residues. The CDR3 reads CASSYPDGGSTDTQYF. The CDR3 DNA follows: TGTGCCAGCAGTTACCCGGACGGGGGGAGCACAGATACGCAGTATTTT.

This clonotype was detected only a few times. Since a much larger clone is just one base distant, this may be a read error. V usage is TRBV30 and J usage is TRBJ1-1; 12 nucleotides align to TRBD1. This CDR3 comprises 14 residues. Germline V lookup: CDR1 GTSNPN, CDR2 SVGIG (reference sequence). V dropped 4 bases and J dropped 11; count of bases not matched to a gene: 11. The CDR3 loop reads CAWTEKGQGARAFF. DNA for the CDR3: TGTGCCTGGACAGAGAAGGGACAGGGGGCCCGGGCTTTCTTT. Full variable domain (remainder filled in from reference TRBV30 and TRBJ1-1): SQTIHQWPATLVQPVGSPLSLECTVEGTSNPNLYWYRQAAGRGLQLLFYSVGIGQISSEVPQNLSASRPQDRQFILSSKKLLLSDSGFYLCAWTEKGQGARAFFGQGTRLTVV.

This clonotype was counted ten times or more. The chain employs TRBV30 and TRBJ1-1, with D possibly being TRBD1 (5 bases). The CDR3 is made up of 16 amino acids. V was trimmed by 1 base and J by 0 bases, leaving 15 bases between them. Germline V CDR1 and CDR2: GTSNPN, SVGIG (reference sequence). The CDR3 protein is CAWSDAPGLLNTEAFF. For the CDR3, the DNA is TGTGCCTGGAGTGACGCACCGGGACTGCTGAACACTGAAGCTTTCTTT.